This T cell receptor beta chain is drawn from a study of PD-1 blockade in classical Hodgkin lymphoma. Study summary: Intravenous infusions of nivolumab 3 mg/kg reached patients every 2 weeks. Study conclusions and caveats: Newly diagnosed patients and complete responders had comparable diversity at baseline.

Assay used: immunoSEQ multiplex PCR; TCRdb lists only in-frame clones, some missing. The data show approximately 65,000 clones, around 88% seen once. The germline gives CDR1 SGHAT, CDR2 FQNNGV. V was pared by 1 base and J by 8 bases, with 11 bases between. The CDR3 loop spans 13 amino acids. Each and every patient relapsed after autologous stem cell transplantation, and patients got differing brentuximab vedotin exposure. This clone was seen more than once but under ten times. The antigen remains undetermined. This TCR was recovered from a human donor with classical Hodgkin lymphoma. Material: peripheral blood mononuclear cells (PBMCs), obtained at baseline. The genes are TRBV11-2 and TRBJ1-2, with D tentatively TRBD1 (5 bases). Here the CDR3 DNA reads TGTGCCAGCAGCTTAGCCAGGGTGGAAGGCTACACCTTC. Translated, it gives CASSLARVEGYTF. The whole variable domain, remainder taken from reference TRBV11-2 and TRBJ1-2, is EAGVAQSPRYKIIEKRQSVAFWCNPISGHATLYWYQQILGQGPKLLIQFQNNGVVDDSQLPKDRFSAERLKGVDSTLKIQPAKLEDSAVYLCASSLARVEGYTFGSGTRLTVV.